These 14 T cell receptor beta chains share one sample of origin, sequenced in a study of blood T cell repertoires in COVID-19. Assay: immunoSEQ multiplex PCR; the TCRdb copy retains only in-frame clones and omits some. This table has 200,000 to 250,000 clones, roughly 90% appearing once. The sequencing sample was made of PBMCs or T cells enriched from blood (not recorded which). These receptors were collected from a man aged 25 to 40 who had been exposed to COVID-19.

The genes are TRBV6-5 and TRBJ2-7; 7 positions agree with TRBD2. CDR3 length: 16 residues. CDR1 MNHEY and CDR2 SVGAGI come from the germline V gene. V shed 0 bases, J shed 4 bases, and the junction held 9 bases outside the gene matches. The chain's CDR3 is CASSYSASGMGYEQYF. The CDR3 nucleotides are TGTGCCAGCAGTTACTCGGCTAGCGGCATGGGGTACGAGCAGTACTTC.

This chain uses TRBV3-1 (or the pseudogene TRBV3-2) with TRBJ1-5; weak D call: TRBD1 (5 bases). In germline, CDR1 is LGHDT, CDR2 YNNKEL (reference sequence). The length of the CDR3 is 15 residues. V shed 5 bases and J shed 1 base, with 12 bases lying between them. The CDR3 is CASSNKRGSNQPQHF. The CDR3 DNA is TGTGCCAGCAGCAATAAAAGGGGCAGCAATCAGCCCCAGCATTTT.

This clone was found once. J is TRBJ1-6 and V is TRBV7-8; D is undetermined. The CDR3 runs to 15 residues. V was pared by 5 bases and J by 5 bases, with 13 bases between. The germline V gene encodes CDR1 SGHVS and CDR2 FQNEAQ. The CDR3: CASSARVSDNSPLHF. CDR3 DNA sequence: TGTGCCAGCAGCGCACGGGTATCGGATAATTCACCCCTCCACTTT.

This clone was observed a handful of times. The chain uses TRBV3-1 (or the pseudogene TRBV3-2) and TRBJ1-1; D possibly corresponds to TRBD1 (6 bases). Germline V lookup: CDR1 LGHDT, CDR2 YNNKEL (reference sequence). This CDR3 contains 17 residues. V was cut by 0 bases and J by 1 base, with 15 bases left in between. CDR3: CASSQDEGGIPNTEAFF. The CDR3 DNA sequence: TGTGCCAGCAGCCAAGATGAGGGGGGGATTCCGAACACTGAAGCTTTCTTT.

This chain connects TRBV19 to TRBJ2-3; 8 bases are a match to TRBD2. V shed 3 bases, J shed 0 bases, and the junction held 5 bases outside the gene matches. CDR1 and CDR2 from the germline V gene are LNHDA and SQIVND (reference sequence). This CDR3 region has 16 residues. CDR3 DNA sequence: TGTGCCAGTAGTATTGAAAAGCGGGGGAGCACAGATACGCAGTATTTT. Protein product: CASSIEKRGSTDTQYF.

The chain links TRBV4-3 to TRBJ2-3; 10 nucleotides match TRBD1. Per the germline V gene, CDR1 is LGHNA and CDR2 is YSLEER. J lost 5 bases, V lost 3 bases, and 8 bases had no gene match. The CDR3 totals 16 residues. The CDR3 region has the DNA TGCGCCAGCAGCCAGAGAGACAGGGGGCTGGGAGATACGCAGTATTTT. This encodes CASSQRDRGLGDTQYF.

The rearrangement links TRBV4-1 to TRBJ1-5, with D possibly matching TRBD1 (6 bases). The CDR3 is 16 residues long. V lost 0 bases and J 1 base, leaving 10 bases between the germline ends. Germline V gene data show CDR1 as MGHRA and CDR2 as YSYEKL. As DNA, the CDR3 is TGCGCCAGCAGCCAAGAGGGGGGGCAGAGCAATCAGCCCCAGCATTTT. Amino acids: CASSQEGGQSNQPQHF.

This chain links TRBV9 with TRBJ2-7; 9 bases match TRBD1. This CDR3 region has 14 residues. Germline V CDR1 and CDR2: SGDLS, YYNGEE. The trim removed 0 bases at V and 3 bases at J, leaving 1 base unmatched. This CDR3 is CASSVGDRVYEQYF. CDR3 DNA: TGTGCCAGCAGCGTAGGGGACAGGGTCTACGAGCAGTACTTC.

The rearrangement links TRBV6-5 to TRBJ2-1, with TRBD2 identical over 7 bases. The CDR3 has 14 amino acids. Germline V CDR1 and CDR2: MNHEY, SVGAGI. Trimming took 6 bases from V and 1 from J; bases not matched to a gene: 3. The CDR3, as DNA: TGTGCCAGCAGCTGGCGGGGGTCCTACAATGAGCAGTTCTTC. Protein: CASSWRGSYNEQFF.

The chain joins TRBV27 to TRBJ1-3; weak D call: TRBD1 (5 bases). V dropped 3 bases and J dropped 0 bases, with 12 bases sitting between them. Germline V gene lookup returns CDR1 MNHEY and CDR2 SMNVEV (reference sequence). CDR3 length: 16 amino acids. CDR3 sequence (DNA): TGTGCCAGCAGTTTGGAGGGACCGCTCTCTGGAAACACCATATATTTT. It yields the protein CASSLEGPLSGNTIYF.

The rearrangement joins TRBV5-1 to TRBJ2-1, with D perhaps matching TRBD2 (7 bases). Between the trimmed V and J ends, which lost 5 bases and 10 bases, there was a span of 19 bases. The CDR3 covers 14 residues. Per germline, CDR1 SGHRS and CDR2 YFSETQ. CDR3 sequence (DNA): TGCGCCAGCAGTGTGGGGGGGCTGCGAGGGGAGCAGTTCTTC. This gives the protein CASSVGGLRGEQFF.

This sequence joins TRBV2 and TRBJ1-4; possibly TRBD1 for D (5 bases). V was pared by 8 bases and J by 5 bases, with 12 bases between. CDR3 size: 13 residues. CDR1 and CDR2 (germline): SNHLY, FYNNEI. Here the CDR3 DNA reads TGTGCCAGCGGGGGGGACGGAAATGAAAAACTGTTTTTT. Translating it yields CASGGDGNEKLFF.

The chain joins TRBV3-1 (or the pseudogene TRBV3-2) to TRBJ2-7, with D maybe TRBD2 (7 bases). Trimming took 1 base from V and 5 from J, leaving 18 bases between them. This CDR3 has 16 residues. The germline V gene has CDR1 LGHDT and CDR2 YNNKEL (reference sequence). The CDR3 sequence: CASSQGWGGVFNEQYF. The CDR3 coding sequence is TGTGCCAGCAGCCAAGGGTGGGGGGGCGTGTTCAACGAGCAGTACTTC.

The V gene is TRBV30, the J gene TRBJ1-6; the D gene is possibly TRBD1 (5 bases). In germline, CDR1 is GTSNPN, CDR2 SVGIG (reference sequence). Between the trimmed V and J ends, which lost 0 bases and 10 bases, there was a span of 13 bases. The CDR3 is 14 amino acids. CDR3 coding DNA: TGTGCCTGGAGTGTACCCTTGGGGGGATCACCCCTCCACTTT. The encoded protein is CAWSVPLGGSPLHF.